The clone carrying this TCR beta chain shows up as medium-sized by frequency. Its antigen remains unknown. One tube held mixed TRB-A and TRB-B primer pools for touch-down PCR. TCRdb reprocessed the multiplex PCR reads and reports one entry per CDR3 protein, with no DNA. Recorded here are some 6,000 distinct CDR3 sequences; the top ten clones represent under 20%. The entry originates in a study of T cell clusters in autoimmune cytopenias. Study findings and constraints: TRB repertoire shifts in secondary cytopenia and chronic lymphocytic leukemia mostly reflected lymphoma, not autoimmunity.

TRB was amplified from about 260 ng of peripheral blood genomic DNA per sample. The sequence derives from a human donor with an autoimmune cytopenia or autoimmune hepatitis (not recorded which). The specimen was peripheral blood.

CDR3 residues: CASSWGGGGGTRGEQFF. This sequence joins TRBV27 and TRBJ2-1; TCRdb's D call, TRBD2, is unchecked because there is no DNA. CDR1 is MNHEY, CDR2 SMNVEV, per germline (reference sequence). There are 17 residues in the CDR3.